The clone carrying this T cell receptor (beta chain) was counted a few times. This sample is drawn from a study of blood T cell repertoires in COVID-19. Here immunoSEQ multiplex PCR was the method, and the copy in TCRdb shows in-frame clones only, minus some. Altogether around 180,000 clones are present, about 87% being singletons, with the ten largest covering about 26%. V shed 1 base and J 5 bases; nucleotides not matched to a gene: 11. The CDR3 has 18 amino acids. Germline CDR1 KGHDR, CDR2 SFDVKD. The chain is built from TRBV24-1 and TRBJ2-3; TRBD2 aligns across 10 bases. The source material was peripheral blood. This receptor was taken from a man in his sixties with acute or convalescent COVID-19. CDR3: CATSDFASSGGSIDTQYF. The CDR3 nucleotides are TGTGCCACCAGTGATTTCGCTTCTAGCGGGGGTTCAATAGATACGCAGTATTTT.